This TCR beta chain was recovered during a study of blood T cell repertoires in COVID-19. As for the study in general: Some COVID-19 samples were acute and others convalescent; all came from the United States, Italy and Spain.

Original processing methods: Amplified reference gene primers provided the basis for estimating nucleated cell counts. Data came from immunoSEQ multiplex PCR; TCRdb stores just in-frame clones and leaves some out. The V and J calls and clone size were taken over from that table, and D and trimming were inferred from the DNA. This repertoire shows approximately 170,000 clones, 90% found once; its top ten account for around 17%. CDR1 is SGHRS and CDR2 is YFSETQ in the germline V gene. This CDR3 contains 15 residues. The trim removed 2 bases at V and 3 bases at J, leaving 4 bases unmatched. The source is a man between 60 and 75 years old with active or convalescent COVID-19. The chain carries TRBV5-1 and TRBJ1-3; 8 nucleotides agree with TRBD1. Sequences were obtained from peripheral blood. The CDR3 DNA follows: TGCGCCAGCAGCTTCTCCGGGACAGGTGGAAACACCATATATTTT. This encodes CASSFSGTGGNTIYF. The complete variable domain, with remaining parts taken from reference TRBV5-1 and TRBJ1-3, reads KAGVTQTPRYLIKTRGQQVTLSCSPISGHRSVSWYQQTPGQGLQFLFEYFSETQRNKGNFPGRFSGRQFSNSRSEMNVSTLELGDSALYLCASSFSGTGGNTIYFGEGSWLTVV.